The 7 T cell receptor beta chains below all came from one sample that was sequenced in a study of blood T cell repertoires in COVID-19. Profiled with immunoSEQ multiplex PCR; TCRdb holds only in-frame clones, not every one. The sample records more than 200,000 clones, about nine tenths being singletons. The sequenced sample consisted of peripheral blood. These receptors originate from an older woman with acute or convalescent COVID-19.

The chain has TRBV7-8 and TRBJ2-7, with 8 bases fitting TRBD2. Germline V gives CDR1 SGHVS, CDR2 FQNEAQ. The CDR3 sequence is 15 residues long. Trimming took 5 bases from V and 2 from J; bases not matched to a gene: 8. CDR3 amino acids: CASSPPGGAPYEQYF. Here the CDR3 DNA reads TGTGCCAGCAGCCCCCCGGGAGGGGCCCCCTACGAGCAGTACTTC.

The chain carries TRBV5-1 and TRBJ2-1; tentative D call: TRBD2 (5 bases). Trimming cost V 3 bases and J 4 bases, with 14 bases left between them. Germline lookup yields CDR1 SGHRS and CDR2 YFSETQ. The CDR3 spans 15 residues. The CDR3 spells CASSSYGEKYNEQFF. The CDR3 nucleotides are TGCGCCAGCAGCTCGTACGGGGAGAAATACAATGAGCAGTTCTTC.

CDR3: CASGREVDNSPLHF. The CDR3 nucleotides are TGTGCCAGCGGCCGGGAGGTCGATAATTCACCCCTCCACTTT. The genes are TRBV7-6 and TRBJ1-6; D gene ambiguous. Germline CDR1 reads SGHVS; CDR2 reads FNYEAQ. The V end was cut by 8 bases, the J end by 5 bases, with 13 bases between. This CDR3 is built from 14 residues.

The chain couples TRBV18 to TRBJ1-2; TRBD1 matches 9 bases. J gave up 8 bases and V 6 bases, and 13 bases lay outside the gene matches. Germline values: CDR1 KGHSH, CDR2 LQKENI. The CDR3 extends over 15 amino acids. DNA of the CDR3: TGTGCCAGCTCGCGGGACAGGGTTGTAGCTGAGGGCTACACCTTC. Translated, it gives CASSRDRVVAEGYTF. Full variable domain (remainder filled in from reference TRBV18 and TRBJ1-2): NAGVMQNPRHLVRRRGQEARLRCSPMKGHSHVYWYRQLPEEGLKFMVYLQKENIIDESGMPKERFSAEFPKEGPSILRIQQVVRGDSAAYFCASSRDRVVAEGYTFGSGTRLTVV.

The rearrangement links TRBV15 to TRBJ2-6, with a weak D call TRBD1 (6 bases). Germline V lookup: CDR1 LNHNV, CDR2 YYDKDF (reference sequence). V was trimmed by 0 bases and J by 1 base, leaving 10 bases between them. This CDR3 has 17 amino acids. The CDR3 protein is CATSRDATGSGANVLTF. For the CDR3, the DNA is TGTGCCACCAGCAGAGATGCCACAGGGTCTGGGGCCAACGTCCTGACTTTC.

In the case of this clone: This sample also contains other DNA sequences that code for the same CDR3. V gene TRBV18 combines with J gene TRBJ1-2; 7 bases align to TRBD1. The CDR3 is 13 residues long. V trimming: 2 bases; J trimming: 3 bases; junction bases outside the gene matches: 0. CDR1 KGHSH and CDR2 LQKENI come from the germline V gene. Written as DNA, the CDR3 is TGTGCCAGCTCACCAACAGGGGACTATGGCTACACCTTC. Translation gives CASSPTGDYGYTF.

The V gene is TRBV28, the J gene TRBJ1-2; 7 bases line up with TRBD1. There are 16 residues in the CDR3. V shed 7 bases and J 4 bases; nucleotides not matched to a gene: 15. CDR1 is MDHEN and CDR2 is SYDVKM in the germline V gene. CDR3 nucleotides: TGTGCCAGCAACGCCAACAGGGGAGCGGCTAGCTATGGCTACACCTTC. It encodes CASNANRGAASYGYTF.